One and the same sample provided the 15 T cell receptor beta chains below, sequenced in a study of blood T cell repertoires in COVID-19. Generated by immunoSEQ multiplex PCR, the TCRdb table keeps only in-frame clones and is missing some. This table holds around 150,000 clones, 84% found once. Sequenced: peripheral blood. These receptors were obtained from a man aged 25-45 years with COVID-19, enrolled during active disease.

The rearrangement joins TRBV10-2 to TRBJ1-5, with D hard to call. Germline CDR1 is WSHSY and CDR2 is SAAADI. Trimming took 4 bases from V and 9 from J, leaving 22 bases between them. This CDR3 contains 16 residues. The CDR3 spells CASSGERTEGYPPQHF. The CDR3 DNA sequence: TGCGCCAGCAGTGGGGAGAGGACCGAAGGTTATCCGCCCCAGCATTTT.

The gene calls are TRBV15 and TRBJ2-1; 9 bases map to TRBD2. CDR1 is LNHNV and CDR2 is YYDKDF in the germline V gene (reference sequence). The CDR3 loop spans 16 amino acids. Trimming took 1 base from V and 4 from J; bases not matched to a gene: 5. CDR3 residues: CATSRGSSGVYNEQFF. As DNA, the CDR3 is TGTGCCACCAGCAGAGGGTCTAGCGGGGTTTACAATGAGCAGTTCTTC.

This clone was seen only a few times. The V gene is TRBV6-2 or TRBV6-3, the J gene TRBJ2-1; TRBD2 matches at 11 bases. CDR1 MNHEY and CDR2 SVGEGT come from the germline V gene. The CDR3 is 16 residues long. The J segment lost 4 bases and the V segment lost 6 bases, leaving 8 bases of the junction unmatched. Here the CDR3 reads CASSPTGTSGYNEQFF. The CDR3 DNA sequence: TGTGCCAGCAGCCCTACCGGGACTAGCGGATACAATGAGCAGTTCTTC.

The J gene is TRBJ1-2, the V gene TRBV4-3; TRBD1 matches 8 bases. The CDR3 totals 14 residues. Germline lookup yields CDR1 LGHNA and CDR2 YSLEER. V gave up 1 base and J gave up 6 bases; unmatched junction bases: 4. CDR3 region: CASSQATTGDGYTF. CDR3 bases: TGCGCCAGCAGCCAAGCCACGACAGGGGATGGCTACACCTTC.

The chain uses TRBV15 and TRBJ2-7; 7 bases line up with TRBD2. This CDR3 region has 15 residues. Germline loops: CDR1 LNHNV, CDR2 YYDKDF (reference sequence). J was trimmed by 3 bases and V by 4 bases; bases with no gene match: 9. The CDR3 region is CATSKMGGSGYEQYF. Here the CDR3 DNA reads TGTGCCACCAGCAAGATGGGCGGGAGTGGCTACGAGCAGTACTTC. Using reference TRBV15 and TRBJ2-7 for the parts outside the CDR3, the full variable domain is DAMVIQNPRYQVTQFGKPVTLSCSQTLNHNVMYWYQQKSSQAPKLLFHYYDKDFNNEADTPDNFQSRRPNTSFCFLDIRSPGLGDTAMYLCATSKMGGSGYEQYFGPGTRLTVT.

The CDR3 loop reads CASSQTSGYEQYF. The CDR3 nucleotides are TGTGCCAGTAGTCAGACTAGCGGCTACGAGCAGTACTTC. The rearrangement uses TRBV19 and TRBJ2-7, with TRBD2 matching over 9 bases. J was trimmed by 3 bases and V by 5 bases; bases with no gene match: 2. This CDR3 region has 13 residues. Germline V gene sequence: CDR1 LNHDA, CDR2 SQIVND (reference sequence).

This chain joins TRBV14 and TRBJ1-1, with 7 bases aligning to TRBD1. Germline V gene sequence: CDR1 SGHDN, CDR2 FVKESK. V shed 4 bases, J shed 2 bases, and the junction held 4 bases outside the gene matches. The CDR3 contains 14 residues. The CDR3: CASSRDSFNTEAFF. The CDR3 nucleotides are TGTGCCAGCAGCCGGGACAGCTTCAACACTGAAGCTTTCTTT.

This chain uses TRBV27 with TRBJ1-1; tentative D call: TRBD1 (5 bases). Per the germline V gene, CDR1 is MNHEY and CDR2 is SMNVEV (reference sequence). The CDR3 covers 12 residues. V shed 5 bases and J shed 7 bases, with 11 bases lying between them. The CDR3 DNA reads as TGTGCCAGCAGTCCTCCGGGGGGTGAAGCTTTCTTT. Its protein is CASSPPGGEAFF.

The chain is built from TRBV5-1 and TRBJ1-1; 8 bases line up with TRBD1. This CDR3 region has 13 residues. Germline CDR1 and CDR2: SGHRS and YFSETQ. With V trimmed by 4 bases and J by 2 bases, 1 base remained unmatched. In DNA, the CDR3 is TGCGCCAGCAGCCCAGGGGGCAACACTGAAGCTTTCTTT. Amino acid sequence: CASSPGGNTEAFF.

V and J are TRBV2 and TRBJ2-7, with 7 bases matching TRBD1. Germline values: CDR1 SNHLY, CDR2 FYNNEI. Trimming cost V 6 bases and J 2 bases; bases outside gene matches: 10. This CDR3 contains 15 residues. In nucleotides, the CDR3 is TGTGCCAGCAGACAACTAACAGGGGCCACCTACGAGCAGTACTTC. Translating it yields CASRQLTGATYEQYF.

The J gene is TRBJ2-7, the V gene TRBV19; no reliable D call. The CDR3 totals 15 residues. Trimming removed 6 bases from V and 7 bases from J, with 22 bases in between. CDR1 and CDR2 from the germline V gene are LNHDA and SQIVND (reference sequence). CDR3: CASSGGLGSDAEQYF. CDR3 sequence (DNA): TGTGCCAGTAGCGGTGGGCTGGGTTCGGATGCGGAGCAGTACTTC.

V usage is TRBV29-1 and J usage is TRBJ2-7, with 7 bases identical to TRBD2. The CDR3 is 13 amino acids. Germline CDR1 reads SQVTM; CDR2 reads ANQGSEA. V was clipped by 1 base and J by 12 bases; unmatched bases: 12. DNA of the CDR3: TGCAGCGTTGAAGTATTCGGGCGACTAGCTGGGTACTTC. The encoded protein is CSVEVFGRLAGYF.

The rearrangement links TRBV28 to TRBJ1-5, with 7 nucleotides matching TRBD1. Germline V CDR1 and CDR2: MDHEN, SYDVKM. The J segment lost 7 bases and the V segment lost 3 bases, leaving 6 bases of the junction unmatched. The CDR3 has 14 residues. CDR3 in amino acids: CASSFGGGLQPQHF. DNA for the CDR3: TGTGCCAGCAGTTTTGGAGGGGGCTTACAGCCCCAGCATTTT. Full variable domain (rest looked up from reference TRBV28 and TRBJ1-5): DVKVTQSSRYLVKRTGEKVFLECVQDMDHENMFWYRQDPGLGLRLIYFSYDVKMKEKGDIPEGYSVSREKKERFSLILESASTNQTSMYLCASSFGGGLQPQHFGDGTRLSIL.

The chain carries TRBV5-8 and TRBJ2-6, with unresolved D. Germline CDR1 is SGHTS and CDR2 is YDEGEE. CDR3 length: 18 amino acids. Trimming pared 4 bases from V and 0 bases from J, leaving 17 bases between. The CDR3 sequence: CASSRSVVERSGANVLTF. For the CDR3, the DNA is TGTGCCAGCAGCCGATCAGTGGTCGAGCGCTCTGGGGCCAACGTCCTGACTTTC.

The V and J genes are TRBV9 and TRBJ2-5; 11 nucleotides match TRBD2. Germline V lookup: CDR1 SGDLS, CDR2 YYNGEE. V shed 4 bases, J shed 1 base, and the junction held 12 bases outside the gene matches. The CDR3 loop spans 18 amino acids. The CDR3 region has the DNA TGTGCCAGCAGCTCCCCCGAAGGGGGACTAGCGGTCCAAGAGACCCAGTACTTC. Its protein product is CASSSPEGGLAVQETQYF.